This T cell receptor (beta chain) is drawn from a study of shared clonotypes between healthy human individuals. Points on this clone: Antigen: not known. Other DNA sequences in this specimen translate into the identical CDR3.

After removal of 2 bases from V and 1 base from J, the junction contained 4 bases not matched to a gene. Per germline, CDR1 MNHEY and CDR2 SVGAGI. This CDR3 region has 15 residues. Whole-study results and caveats: Lower generation probabilities were found for non-shared clonotypes than for those shared by all four donors.

Sequenced by immunoSEQ multiplex PCR; TCRdb stores in-frame clones only, minus some. The sample holds millions of clones, just over 90% seen once. CD45RO-negative, CCR7-selected cells formed the naive CD8 fraction, which excluded terminally differentiated effector memory CD45RA+ cells. The chain carries TRBV6-5 and TRBJ1-1; 7 positions agree with TRBD1. This TCR derives from a man between 18 and 35 years old in good health. Some clones in this sample may be carry-over from other donors' samples. Material: naive CD8+ T cells from PBMCs. The CDR3 DNA follows: TGTGCCAGCAGTTACACTAGACAGGGGAACACTGAAGCTTTCTTT. It is translated as CASSYTRQGNTEAFF.